A single sample is the source of the 7 T cell receptor beta chains below, sequenced in a study of T cell responses to AZD1222 COVID-19 vaccine. Only in-frame clones appear in the TCRdb table, and some are missing; sequencing was by immunoSEQ multiplex PCR. This table has under 150,000 clones, 80% to 90% appearing once. The source was peripheral blood, collected on day 0 of AZD1222 vaccination. The receptors originated from an adult in good health.

This clone has a single count. V gene TRBV27 combines with J gene TRBJ2-1; D tentatively fits TRBD1 or TRBD2 (5 bases each). Trimming took off 5 bases at V and 4 bases at J, with 27 bases between the two ends. The germline gives CDR1 MNHEY, CDR2 SMNVEV (reference sequence). The CDR3 is 19 amino acids. Written as DNA, the CDR3 is TGTGCCAGCAGTCGGTGGGGACCAATGTCTCCTAGAGATTACAATGAGCAGTTCTTC. This translates into CASSRWGPMSPRDYNEQFF.

The chain uses TRBV19 and TRBJ1-1, with D maybe TRBD1 (5 bases). Germline V gene lookup returns CDR1 LNHDA and CDR2 SQIVND (reference sequence). V was pared by 3 bases and J by 5 bases, with 13 bases between. This CDR3 is built from 14 residues. CDR3 protein: CASSIETGRTEAFF. The CDR3 nucleotides are TGTGCCAGTAGTATCGAAACAGGTCGGACTGAAGCTTTCTTT.

This rearrangement joins TRBV21-1 to TRBJ2-7. TRBV21-1 is shown as a pseudogene. The CDR3 is made up of 16 amino acids. In DNA form, the CDR3 reads TGTGCCAGCAGCAAAGGGCCTTGGTTTTGGGCCTACGAGCAGTACTTC. Its protein product is CASSKGPWFWAYEQYF.

The chain couples TRBV28 to TRBJ1-1; no clear D gene. The germline V and J ends were trimmed by 5 bases and 1 base, with 14 bases remaining between them. The CDR3 covers 15 residues. Germline-derived CDR1 and CDR2 are MDHEN and SYDVKM. The CDR3 region has the DNA TGTGCCAGCAGTCCGAGGCAGGAGCAGAACACTGAAGCTTTCTTT. Its protein is CASSPRQEQNTEAFF. Together with reference TRBV28 and TRBJ1-1, the CDR3 gives the full variable domain: DVKVTQSSRYLVKRTGEKVFLECVQDMDHENMFWYRQDPGLGLRLIYFSYDVKMKEKGDIPEGYSVSREKKERFSLILESASTNQTSMYLCASSPRQEQNTEAFFGQGTRLTVV.

J is TRBJ1-1 and V is TRBV7-2; D call uncertain. Between the trimmed V and J ends, which lost 5 bases and 4 bases, there was a span of 11 bases. The CDR3 has 13 amino acids. Germline CDR1 SGHTA, CDR2 FQGNSA. The CDR3 region is CASSPAVRTEAFF. CDR3 DNA: TGTGCCAGCAGCCCCGCAGTCCGCACTGAAGCTTTCTTT.

The table lists this clone with a few counts. The gene calls are TRBV2 and TRBJ2-1; 7 positions agree with TRBD2. Trimming removed 8 bases from V and 4 bases from J; junction bases left unmatched: 11. Germline values: CDR1 SNHLY, CDR2 FYNNEI. This CDR3 contains 15 residues. For the CDR3, the DNA is TGTGCCAGCGGGGCTAGCGGAGCCCGTTACAATGAGCAGTTCTTC. It specifies CASGASGARYNEQFF.

Only one count was recorded for this clone. The rearrangement joins TRBV7-2 to TRBJ1-1, with no clear D. The germline V and J ends were trimmed by 1 base and 1 base, with 10 bases remaining between them. The CDR3 contains 15 residues. CDR1 is SGHTA and CDR2 is FQGNSA in the germline V gene. Written as DNA, the CDR3 is TGTGCCAGCAGCTTAGAAATCTCCCCGAACACTGAAGCTTTCTTT. Its protein is CASSLEISPNTEAFF.